The 32 T cell receptor beta chains presented below share a single source sample, sequenced in a study of T cell repertoires in cytomegalovirus infection. Each CDR3 protein gets one entry after TCRdb re-called the reads with MiXCR. The top ten hold roughly 16% of the sample, which has 200,000 to 300,000 distinct CDR3 sequences, around 9% seen once. The specimen sequenced was PBMCs. These receptors originate from a human donor in good health (CMV status not recorded). Some clones in this sample may be carry-over from other donors' samples.

This clonotype has at least ten counts. This rearrangement joins TRBV7-2 to TRBJ1-2, with a weak D call TRBD1 (5 bases). Germline V gene sequence: CDR1 SGHTA, CDR2 FQGNSA. The V end lost 2 bases, the J end lost 8 bases, and 9 bases lay between the germline ends. The CDR3 runs 12 residues. DNA of the CDR3: TGTGCCAGCAGCTTAAACTACAGGGGCTACACCTTC. Protein product: CASSLNYRGYTF.

This clonotype was observed many times. V usage is TRBV9 and J usage is TRBJ2-5; tentative D call: TRBD1 (5 bases). Trimming removed 4 bases at V and 0 bases at J, with 16 bases between. Germline V gene data show CDR1 as SGDLS and CDR2 as YYNGEE. The CDR3 has 16 amino acids. The CDR3 reads CASSQGSNMYQETQYF. The CDR3 bases are TGTGCCAGCAGCCAGGGTTCAAACATGTACCAAGAGACCCAGTACTTC.

This clonotype was picked up many times. The rearrangement uses TRBV7-6 and TRBJ2-5, with D possibly TRBD2 on 6 matching bases. The germline CDR1 and CDR2 sequences are SGHVS and FNYEAQ. V gave up 2 bases and J gave up 2 bases, with 12 bases separating them. This CDR3 spans 15 amino acids. The CDR3 loop is CASSLWGLQQETQYF. CDR3 DNA: TGTGCCAGCAGCTTATGGGGACTTCAACAAGAGACCCAGTACTTC.

This clonotype was recorded at least ten times. In nucleotides, the CDR3 is TGTGCCAGCTGCTACGCGGGTAGGGCCGATTCACCCCTCCACTTT. Translating it yields CASCYAGRADSPLHF. V gene TRBV7-2 combines with J gene TRBJ1-6; D is ambiguous. There are 15 residues in the CDR3. CDR1 and CDR2 (germline): SGHTA, FQGNSA. V was cut by 8 bases and J by 8 bases, with 19 bases left in between.

The chain employs TRBV12-3 or TRBV12-4 and TRBJ2-5; tentative D call: TRBD2 (5 bases). V lost 2 bases and J 2 bases, leaving 12 bases between the germline ends. This CDR3 is built from 15 residues. The CDR3 reads CASSLRRSGQETQYF. CDR3 nucleotide sequence: TGTGCCAGCAGTTTACGCAGGAGCGGACAAGAGACCCAGTACTTC.

This clonotype was detected ten times or more. The V and J genes are TRBV7-9 and TRBJ1-2; D unclear. The germline V and J ends were trimmed by 2 bases and 0 bases, with 10 bases remaining between them. Germline assignment: CDR1 SEHNR and CDR2 FQNEAQ (reference sequence). This CDR3 has 15 residues. The CDR3 loop reads CASSLLGVANYGYTF. In DNA form, the CDR3 reads TGTGCCAGCAGCTTACTCGGGGTAGCTAACTATGGCTACACCTTC.

The sample holds many counts of this clonotype. Written as DNA, the CDR3 is TGTGCCAGCAGTCCTCAGGGAAACACAGATACGCAGTATTTT. Translated, it gives CASSPQGNTDTQYF. The chain employs TRBV6-2 or TRBV6-3 and TRBJ2-3; a weak D match, TRBD1 (5 bases). V was trimmed by 5 bases and J by 2 bases, leaving 11 bases between them. Germline values: CDR1 MNHEY, CDR2 SVGEGT. This CDR3 has 14 amino acids.

This clonotype was counted between two and nine times. V usage is TRBV6-5 and J usage is TRBJ2-7; 9 bases are a match to TRBD1. This CDR3 comprises 15 residues. Germline V lookup: CDR1 MNHEY, CDR2 SVGAGI. Trimming at V came to 7 bases and at J to 2 bases, leaving 9 bases not matched to a gene. CDR3 nucleotides: TGTGCCAGCACCGCCAACAGGGGGCTTCCCTACGAGCAGTACTTC. Its translation is CASTANRGLPYEQYF.

At least ten counts were recorded for this clonotype. The chain links TRBV29-1 to TRBJ2-1, with 10 bases lining up with TRBD2. V shed 3 bases, J shed 13 bases, and the junction held 6 bases outside the gene matches. Germline V CDR1 and CDR2: SQVTM, ANQGSEA. The CDR3 sequence is 12 residues long. CDR3 region: CSVELAGEAQFF. The DNA of the CDR3 is TGCAGCGTTGAGCTAGCGGGAGAGGCTCAGTTCTTC.

This clonotype appeared many times. The V and J genes are TRBV7-2 and TRBJ1-4, with 9 bases aligning to TRBD1. The J segment lost 8 bases and the V segment lost 5 bases, leaving 12 bases of the junction unmatched. Germline V gene sequence: CDR1 SGHTA, CDR2 FQGNSA. The length of the CDR3 is 16 residues. The CDR3: CASSPGLGQGAEKLFF. CDR3 in DNA: TGTGCCAGCAGCCCAGGGTTGGGACAGGGCGCCGAAAAACTGTTTTTT.

The rearrangement links TRBV3-1 to TRBJ2-5; D uncertain. The CDR3 runs 15 residues. Trimming shortened V by 5 bases and J by 3 bases, and 16 bases separated the two germline ends. The germline V gene has CDR1 LGHDT and CDR2 YNNKEL (reference sequence). CDR3 bases: TGTGCCAGCAGCGCCCGCACCCCCGCAGAAGAGACCCAGTACTTC. This encodes CASSARTPAEETQYF.

The V call is TRBV5-1, the J call TRBJ2-5; 8 nucleotides align to TRBD2. The trim removed 3 bases at V and 5 bases at J, leaving 9 bases unmatched. Germline assignment: CDR1 SGHRS and CDR2 YFSETQ. The CDR3 extends over 15 amino acids. CDR3 amino acids: CASSSWTSLGETQYF. In DNA, the CDR3 is TGCGCCAGCAGCTCGTGGACTAGCCTGGGGGAGACCCAGTACTTC. Using reference TRBV5-1 and TRBJ2-5 for the parts outside the CDR3, the full variable domain is KAGVTQTPRYLIKTRGQQVTLSCSPISGHRSVSWYQQTPGQGLQFLFEYFSETQRNKGNFPGRFSGRQFSNSRSEMNVSTLELGDSALYLCASSSWTSLGETQYFGPGTRLLVL.

Ten or more counts support this clonotype. The V call is TRBV12-3 or TRBV12-4, the J call TRBJ2-7; D may be TRBD1 or TRBD2 (5 bases each). This CDR3 is 12 amino acids long. V gave up 5 bases and J gave up 2 bases, with 7 bases separating them. As DNA, the CDR3 is TGTGCCAGCAGTAAGGGACCCTACGAGCAGTACTTC. Protein product: CASSKGPYEQYF.

This clonotype was picked up many times. The chain carries TRBV20-1 and TRBJ2-1, with 7 bases identical to TRBD2. The germline CDR1 and CDR2 sequences are DFQATT and SNEGSKA (reference sequence). The length of the CDR3 is 19 residues. With 6 bases clipped from V and 3 bases from J, the junction kept 23 bases outside the gene matches. As DNA, the CDR3 is TGCAGTGCCCTGTGGAGGGTGTCGGGAGGCTCCCCGGGCTACAATGAGCAGTTCTTC. Translation: CSALWRVSGGSPGYNEQFF.

The table lists this clonotype with many counts. The chain joins TRBV4-1 to TRBJ1-1; 8 bases fit TRBD1. This CDR3 is 14 amino acids long. CDR1 is MGHRA and CDR2 is YSYEKL in the germline V gene. With 4 bases clipped from V and 9 bases from J, the junction kept 10 bases outside the gene matches. The CDR3 bases are TGCGCCAGCAGCCGTACCGGGACAGGAAAGCAAGCTTTCTTT. Protein product: CASSRTGTGKQAFF.

The chain carries TRBV20-1 and TRBJ2-2; 10 bases line up with TRBD2. J gave up 0 bases and V 5 bases, and 6 bases lay outside the gene matches. Germline lookup yields CDR1 DFQATT and CDR2 SNEGSKA (reference sequence). The CDR3 contains 16 residues. The CDR3: CSAQLAGGPNTGELFF. DNA for the CDR3: TGCAGTGCTCAGTTAGCGGGAGGCCCGAACACCGGGGAGCTGTTTTTT.

This clonotype showed up many times. V usage is TRBV5-6 and J usage is TRBJ2-1; TRBD2 matches at 9 bases. With V trimmed by 4 bases and J by 2 bases, 10 bases remained unmatched. Per germline, CDR1 SGHDT and CDR2 YYEEEE. The CDR3 spans 17 residues. CDR3 sequence reads: CASSPIAGVRAYNEQFF. In nucleotides, the CDR3 is TGTGCCAGCAGCCCCATAGCGGGAGTGAGGGCCTACAATGAGCAGTTCTTC.

This clonotype has only a few counts. The chain employs TRBV12-3 or TRBV12-4 and TRBJ2-5, with D unresolved. The CDR3 is made up of 15 amino acids. The V and J ends lost 0 bases and 2 bases respectively, with 10 bases between them. DNA for the CDR3: TGTGCCAGCAGTTTAGCGGGCGGTATACAAGAGACCCAGTACTTC. This translates into CASSLAGGIQETQYF.

This clonotype was recorded many times. This rearrangement joins TRBV7-2 to TRBJ2-3; 8 nucleotides align to TRBD2. This CDR3 region has 15 residues. V shed 5 bases and J 5 bases; nucleotides not matched to a gene: 9. The germline V gene encodes CDR1 SGHTA and CDR2 FQGNSA. The CDR3 DNA is TGTGCCAGCAGCCCAACGGGGGGGGCCGGAGATACGCAGTATTTT. Its protein product is CASSPTGGAGDTQYF.

V usage is TRBV12-3 or TRBV12-4 and J usage is TRBJ2-5; 10 bases align to TRBD2. The CDR3 runs 14 residues. Trimming at V came to 5 bases and at J to 3 bases, leaving 3 bases not matched to a gene. CDR3 region: CASSDLAGEETQYF. The CDR3 DNA follows: TGTGCCAGCAGTGACCTAGCGGGAGAAGAGACCCAGTACTTC.

This clonotype was seen ten or more times. The genes are TRBV20-1 and TRBJ1-1; TRBD1 is a possible D gene (5 bases). CDR3 length: 16 amino acids. CDR1 and CDR2 from the germline V gene are DFQATT and SNEGSKA (reference sequence). V was pared by 0 bases and J by 4 bases, with 18 bases between. The CDR3 reads CSARDFGAGLSTEAFF. In DNA, the CDR3 is TGCAGTGCTAGAGACTTTGGGGCAGGGTTGAGCACTGAAGCTTTCTTT.

This clonotype was seen just once. A clone one base away is much larger, so this may be a read error. The chain is built from TRBV12-5 and TRBJ2-1; tentatively, D is TRBD1 (5 bases). The CDR3 is made up of 12 amino acids. Looked up from germline, CDR1 is LGHNT and CDR2 is FRNRAP. The CDR3 region is CTSATEYNEQFF. Written as DNA, the CDR3 is TGTACCTCAGCGACAGAGTACAATGAGCAGTTCTTC.

The sample holds a few counts of this clonotype. The rearrangement links TRBV11-3 to TRBJ2-7, with 7 bases identical to TRBD2. The V gene's germline CDR1 is SGHNT and CDR2 YENEEA. Germline trimming cut 5 bases from V and 1 base from J; bases unmatched to any gene: 8. The CDR3 is 15 residues long. CDR3 protein: CASSLKGGGSYEQYF. The CDR3 nucleotides read TGTGCCAGCAGCCTCAAAGGCGGGGGTTCCTACGAGCAGTACTTC.

This clonotype occurred a few times. CDR3 loop: CSARDPRGKETQYF. CDR3 coding DNA: TGCAGTGCTAGAGATCCGCGGGGGAAGGAGACCCAGTACTTC. The chain uses TRBV20-1 and TRBJ2-5, with TRBD2 matching over 7 bases. This CDR3 comprises 14 residues. From germline, CDR1 is DFQATT and CDR2 SNEGSKA (reference sequence). V was pared by 0 bases and J by 5 bases, with 6 bases of the junction left unmatched.

This chain connects TRBV12-3 or TRBV12-4 to TRBJ1-2, with unresolved D. Trimming cost V 1 base and J 3 bases, with 6 bases left between them. The CDR3 totals 13 residues. The CDR3: CASSLDVDYGYTF. CDR3 in DNA: TGTGCCAGCAGTTTAGATGTAGACTATGGCTACACCTTC.

With regard to this clonotype: A read error may account for a junction end that differs from germline. The chain recombines TRBV28 with TRBJ2-3; D not resolved. The length of the CDR3 is 11 residues. Germline CDR1 MDHEN, CDR2 SYDVKM. The CDR3 here is CASGLHGTQYF. CDR3 in DNA: TGTGCCAGCGGTTTACACGGTACGCAGTATTTT.

This clonotype was recorded at least ten times. The CDR3 reads CASSERPGVQYF. CDR3 bases: TGTGCCAGCAGCGAGCGCCCGGGGGTGCAGTACTTC. The chain couples TRBV7-2 to TRBJ2-7; D perhaps matches TRBD2 (6 bases). The V and J ends lost 5 bases and 9 bases respectively, with 14 bases between them. Germline V gene lookup returns CDR1 SGHTA and CDR2 FQGNSA. The CDR3 extends over 12 amino acids.

This clonotype was observed a handful of times. The CDR3 coding sequence is TGTGCCAGCAGCCGCCGGACAGGAATCGGGGAGACCCAGTACTTC. Its protein product is CASSRRTGIGETQYF. The chain couples TRBV7-2 to TRBJ2-5; 7 bases line up with TRBD1. The CDR3 is 15 amino acids. J was trimmed by 5 bases and V by 5 bases; bases with no gene match: 11. Germline-derived CDR1 and CDR2 are SGHTA and FQGNSA.

V and J are TRBV11-2 and TRBJ2-1; D is possibly TRBD2 (5 bases). Germline lookup yields CDR1 SGHAT and CDR2 FQNNGV. The CDR3 totals 15 residues. Deletions cut 1 base from V and 6 bases from J, with 13 bases between. This CDR3 reads CASSLGGGSANEQFF. CDR3 in DNA: TGTGCCAGCAGCTTAGGTGGTGGTAGCGCCAATGAGCAGTTCTTC.

This clonotype showed up many times. The rearrangement links TRBV5-5 to TRBJ1-2; 7 bases map to TRBD1. CDR1 SGHKS and CDR2 YYEKEE come from the germline V gene (reference sequence). The CDR3 sequence is 14 residues long. J lost 4 bases, V lost 4 bases, and 7 bases had no gene match. CDR3 protein: CASSRGTDVYGYTF. As DNA, the CDR3 is TGTGCCAGCAGCCGTGGGACAGACGTCTATGGCTACACCTTC.

This clonotype showed up just a few times. This chain joins TRBV19 and TRBJ2-1, with D possibly matching TRBD2 (5 bases). V lost 6 bases and J 0 bases, leaving 12 bases between the germline ends. CDR1 is LNHDA, CDR2 SQIVND, per germline (reference sequence). The CDR3 contains 15 residues. The CDR3 sequence: CASSPRGASYNEQFF. CDR3 DNA: TGTGCCAGTAGCCCACGGGGTGCCTCCTACAATGAGCAGTTCTTC. Full variable domain (remainder filled in from reference TRBV19 and TRBJ2-1): DGGITQSPKYLFRKEGQNVTLSCEQNLNHDAMYWYRQDPGQGLRLIYYSQIVNDFQKGDIAEGYSVSREKKESFPLTVTSAQKNPTAFYLCASSPRGASYNEQFFGPGTRLTVL.

Ten or more counts support this clonotype. The chain joins TRBV28 to TRBJ1-1; weak D call: TRBD1 (5 bases). V was trimmed by 1 base and J by 2 bases, leaving 11 bases between them. Germline CDR1 MDHEN, CDR2 SYDVKM. This CDR3 spans 15 amino acids. The CDR3 loop reads CASSLFRQPNTEAFF. The CDR3 region has the DNA TGTGCCAGCAGTTTATTTCGACAGCCAAACACTGAAGCTTTCTTT.